This T cell receptor (beta chain) was found in a study of T cell changes during pregnancy in multiple sclerosis. Sequenced by immunoSEQ multiplex PCR; TCRdb stores in-frame clones only, minus some. Here the sample spans some 140,000 clones, 90% to 96% being singletons. The CDR3 totals 16 residues. The germline gives CDR1 SGHTA, CDR2 FQGNSA. V was clipped by 4 bases and J by 4 bases; unmatched bases: 6. Source: peripheral blood, taken after pregnancy. This rearrangement joins TRBV7-2 to TRBJ2-6, with 8 bases identical to TRBD1. The origin of this receptor is a female donor with multiple sclerosis, enrolled in a pregnancy study. The CDR3 here is CASSSPRGPGANVLTF. The CDR3 region has the DNA TGTGCCAGCAGCTCCCCCAGGGGGCCAGGGGCCAACGTCCTGACTTTC. Full variable domain (remainder filled in from reference TRBV7-2 and TRBJ2-6): GAGVSQSPSNKVTEKGKDVELRCDPISGHTALYWYRQSLGQGLEFLIYFQGNSAPDKSGLPSDRFSAERTGGSVSTLTIQRTQQEDSAVYLCASSSPRGPGANVLTFGAGSRLTVL.